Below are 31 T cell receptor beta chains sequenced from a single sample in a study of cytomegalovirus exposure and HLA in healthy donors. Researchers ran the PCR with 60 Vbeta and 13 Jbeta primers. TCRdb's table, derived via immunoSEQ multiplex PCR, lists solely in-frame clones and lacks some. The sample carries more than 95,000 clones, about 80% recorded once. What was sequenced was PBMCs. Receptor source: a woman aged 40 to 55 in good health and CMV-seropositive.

Written as DNA, the CDR3 is TGTGCCAGCAGCCCCCCGGGGACAGATACGCAGTATTTT. Its translation: CASSPPGTDTQYF. The gene calls are TRBV11-2 and TRBJ2-3, with D possibly being TRBD2 (5 bases). The CDR3 runs 13 residues. Germline assignment: CDR1 SGHAT and CDR2 FQNNGV. V was shortened by 5 bases and J by 3 bases, with 9 bases between the two germline ends.

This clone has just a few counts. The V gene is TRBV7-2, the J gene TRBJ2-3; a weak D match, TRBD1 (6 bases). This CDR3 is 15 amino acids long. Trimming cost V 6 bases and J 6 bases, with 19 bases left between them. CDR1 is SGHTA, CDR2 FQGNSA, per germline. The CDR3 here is CASRPTDSWADTQYF. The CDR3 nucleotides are TGTGCCAGCAGACCGACGGACAGTTGGGCGGATACGCAGTATTTT. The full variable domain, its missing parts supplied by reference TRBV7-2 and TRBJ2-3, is GAGVSQSPSNKVTEKGKDVELRCDPISGHTALYWYRQSLGQGLEFLIYFQGNSAPDKSGLPSDRFSAERTGGSVSTLTIQRTQQEDSAVYLCASRPTDSWADTQYFGPGTRLTVL.

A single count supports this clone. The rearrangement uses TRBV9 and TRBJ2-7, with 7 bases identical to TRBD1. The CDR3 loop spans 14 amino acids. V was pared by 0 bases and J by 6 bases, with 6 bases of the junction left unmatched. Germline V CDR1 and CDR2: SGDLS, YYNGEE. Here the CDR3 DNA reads TGTGCCAGCAGCGTAGCCCAAGGGACAGCCGAGCAGTACTTC. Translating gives CASSVAQGTAEQYF. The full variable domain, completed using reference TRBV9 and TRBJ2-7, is DSGVTQTPKHLITATGQRVTLRCSPRSGDLSVYWYQQSLDQGLQFLIQYYNGEERAKGNILERFSAQQFPDLHSELNLSSLELGDSALYFCASSVAQGTAEQYFGPGTRLTVT.

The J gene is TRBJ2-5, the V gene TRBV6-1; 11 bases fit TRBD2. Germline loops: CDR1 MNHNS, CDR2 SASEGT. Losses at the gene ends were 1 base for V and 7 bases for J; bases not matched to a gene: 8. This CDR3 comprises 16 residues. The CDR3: CASSEVVAGGRGTQYF. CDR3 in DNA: TGTGCCAGCAGTGAAGTGGTAGCGGGAGGGCGGGGGACCCAGTACTTC.

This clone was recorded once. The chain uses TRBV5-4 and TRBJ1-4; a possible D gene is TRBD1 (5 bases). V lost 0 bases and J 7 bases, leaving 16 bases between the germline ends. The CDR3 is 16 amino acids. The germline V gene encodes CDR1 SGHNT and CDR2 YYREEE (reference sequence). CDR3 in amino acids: CASSLDAGEDGEKLFF. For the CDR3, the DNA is TGTGCCAGCAGCTTGGATGCGGGGGAGGATGGTGAAAAACTGTTTTTT. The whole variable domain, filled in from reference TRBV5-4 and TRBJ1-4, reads ETGVTQSPTHLIKTRGQQVTLRCSSQSGHNTVSWYQQALGQGPQFIFQYYREEENGRGNFPPRFSGLQFPNYSSELNVNALELDDSALYLCASSLDAGEDGEKLFFGSGTQLSVL.

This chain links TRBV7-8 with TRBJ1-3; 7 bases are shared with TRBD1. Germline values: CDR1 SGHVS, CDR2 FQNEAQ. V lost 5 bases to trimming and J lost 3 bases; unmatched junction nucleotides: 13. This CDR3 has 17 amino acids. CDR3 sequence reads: CASSRSAGGRGGNTIYF. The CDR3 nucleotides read TGTGCCAGCAGCCGTAGCGCAGGGGGAAGGGGTGGAAACACCATATATTTT.

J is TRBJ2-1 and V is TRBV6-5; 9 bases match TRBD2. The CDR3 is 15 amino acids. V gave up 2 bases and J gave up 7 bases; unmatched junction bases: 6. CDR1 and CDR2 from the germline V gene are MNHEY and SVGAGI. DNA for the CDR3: TGTGCCAGCAGTTACCTGACTAGCGGTGGGAATGAGCAGTTCTTC. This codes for CASSYLTSGGNEQFF.

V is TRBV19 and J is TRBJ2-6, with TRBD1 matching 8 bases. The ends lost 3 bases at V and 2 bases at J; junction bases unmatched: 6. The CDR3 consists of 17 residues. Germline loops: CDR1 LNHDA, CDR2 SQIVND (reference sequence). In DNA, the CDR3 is TGTGCCAGTAGTATTAGGCCAGGGGGCGCTGGGGCCAACGTCCTGACTTTC. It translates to CASSIRPGGAGANVLTF.

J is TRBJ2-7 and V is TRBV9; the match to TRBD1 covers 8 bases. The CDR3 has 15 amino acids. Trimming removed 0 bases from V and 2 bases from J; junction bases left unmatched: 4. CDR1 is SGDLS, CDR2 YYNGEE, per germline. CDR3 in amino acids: CASSVGETGAYEQYF. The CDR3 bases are TGTGCCAGCAGCGTAGGTGAGACAGGGGCCTACGAGCAGTACTTC.

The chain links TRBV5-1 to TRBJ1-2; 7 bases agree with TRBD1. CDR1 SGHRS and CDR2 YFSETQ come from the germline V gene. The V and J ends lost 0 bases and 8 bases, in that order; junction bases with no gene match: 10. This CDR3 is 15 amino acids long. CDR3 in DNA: TGCGCCAGCAGCTTGGTTGGGACAGCGGGGGACGGCTACACCTTC. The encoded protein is CASSLVGTAGDGYTF.

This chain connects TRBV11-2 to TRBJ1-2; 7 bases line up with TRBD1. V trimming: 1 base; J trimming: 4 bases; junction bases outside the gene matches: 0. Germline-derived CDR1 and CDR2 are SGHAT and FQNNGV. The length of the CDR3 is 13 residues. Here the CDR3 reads CASSLGQGYGYTF. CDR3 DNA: TGTGCCAGCAGCTTAGGACAGGGCTATGGCTACACCTTC.

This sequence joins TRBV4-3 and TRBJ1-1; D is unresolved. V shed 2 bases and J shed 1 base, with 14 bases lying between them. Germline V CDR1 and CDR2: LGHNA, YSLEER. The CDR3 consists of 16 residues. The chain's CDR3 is CASSQRIGLENTEAFF. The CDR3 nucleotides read TGCGCCAGCAGCCAAAGAATTGGGCTGGAGAACACTGAAGCTTTCTTT.

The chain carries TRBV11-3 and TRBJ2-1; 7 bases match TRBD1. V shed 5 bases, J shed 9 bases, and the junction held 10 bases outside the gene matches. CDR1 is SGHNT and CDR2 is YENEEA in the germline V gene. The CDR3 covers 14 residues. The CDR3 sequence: CASSRDRDTGEQFF. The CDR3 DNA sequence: TGTGCCAGCAGCCGAGACAGGGATACCGGTGAGCAGTTCTTC.

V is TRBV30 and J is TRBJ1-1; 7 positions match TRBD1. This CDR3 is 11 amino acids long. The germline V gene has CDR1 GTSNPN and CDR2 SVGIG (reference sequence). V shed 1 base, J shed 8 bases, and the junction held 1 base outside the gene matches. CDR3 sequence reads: CAWSEQGEAFF. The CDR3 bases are TGTGCCTGGAGTGAACAGGGGGAAGCTTTCTTT. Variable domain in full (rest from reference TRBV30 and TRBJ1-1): SQTIHQWPATLVQPVGSPLSLECTVEGTSNPNLYWYRQAAGRGLQLLFYSVGIGQISSEVPQNLSASRPQDRQFILSSKKLLLSDSGFYLCAWSEQGEAFFGQGTRLTVV.

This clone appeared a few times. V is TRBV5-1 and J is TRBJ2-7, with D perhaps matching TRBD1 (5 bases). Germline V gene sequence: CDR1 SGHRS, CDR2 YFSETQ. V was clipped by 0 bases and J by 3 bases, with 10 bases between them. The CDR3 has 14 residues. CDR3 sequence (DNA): TGCGCCAGCAGCTTGGTTGGTGACAGCTACGAGCAGTACTTC. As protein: CASSLVGDSYEQYF.

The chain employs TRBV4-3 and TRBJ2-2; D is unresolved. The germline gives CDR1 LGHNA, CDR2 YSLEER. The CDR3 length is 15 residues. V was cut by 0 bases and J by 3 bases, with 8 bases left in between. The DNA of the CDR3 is TGCGCCAGCAGCCAAGATGGGCCATACACCGGGGAGCTGTTTTTT. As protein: CASSQDGPYTGELFF.

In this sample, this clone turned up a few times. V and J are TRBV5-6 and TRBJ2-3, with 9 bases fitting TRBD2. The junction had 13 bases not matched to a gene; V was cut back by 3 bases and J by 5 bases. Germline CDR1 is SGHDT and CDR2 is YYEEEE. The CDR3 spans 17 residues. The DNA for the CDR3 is TGTGCCAGCAGCTGGATACTGCGGGAGGGCCTCGGAGATACGCAGTATTTT. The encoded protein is CASSWILREGLGDTQYF.

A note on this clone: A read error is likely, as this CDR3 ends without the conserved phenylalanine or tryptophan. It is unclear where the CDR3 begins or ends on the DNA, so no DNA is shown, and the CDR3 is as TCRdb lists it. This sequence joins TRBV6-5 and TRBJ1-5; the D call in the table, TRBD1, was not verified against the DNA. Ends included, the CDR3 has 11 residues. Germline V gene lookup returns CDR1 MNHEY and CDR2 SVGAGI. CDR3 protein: CASTFGQVVPG.

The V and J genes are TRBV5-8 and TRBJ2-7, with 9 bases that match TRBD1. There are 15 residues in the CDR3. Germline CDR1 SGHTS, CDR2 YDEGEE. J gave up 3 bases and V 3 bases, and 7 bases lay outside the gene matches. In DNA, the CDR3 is TGTGCCAGCAGCTGGGGACAGGGACCCAACTACGAGCAGTACTTC. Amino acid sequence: CASSWGQGPNYEQYF.

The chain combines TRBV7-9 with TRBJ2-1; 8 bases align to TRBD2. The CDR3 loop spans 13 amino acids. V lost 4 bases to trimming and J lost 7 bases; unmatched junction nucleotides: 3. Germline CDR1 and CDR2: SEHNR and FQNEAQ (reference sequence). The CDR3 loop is CASSSGGGNEQFF. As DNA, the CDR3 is TGTGCCAGCAGCTCGGGAGGGGGGAATGAGCAGTTCTTC.

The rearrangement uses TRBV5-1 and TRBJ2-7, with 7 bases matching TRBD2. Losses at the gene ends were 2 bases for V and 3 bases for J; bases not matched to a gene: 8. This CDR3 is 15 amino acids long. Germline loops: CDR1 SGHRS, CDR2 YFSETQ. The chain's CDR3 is CASSFPGRADYEQYF. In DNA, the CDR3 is TGCGCCAGCAGCTTCCCGGGGAGGGCTGACTACGAGCAGTACTTC.

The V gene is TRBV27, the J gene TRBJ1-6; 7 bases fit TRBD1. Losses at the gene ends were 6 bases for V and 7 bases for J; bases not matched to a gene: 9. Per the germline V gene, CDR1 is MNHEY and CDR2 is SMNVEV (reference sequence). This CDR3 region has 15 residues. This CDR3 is CASRPITGVNSPLHF. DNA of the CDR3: TGTGCCAGCAGACCAATTACAGGGGTCAATTCACCCCTCCACTTT.

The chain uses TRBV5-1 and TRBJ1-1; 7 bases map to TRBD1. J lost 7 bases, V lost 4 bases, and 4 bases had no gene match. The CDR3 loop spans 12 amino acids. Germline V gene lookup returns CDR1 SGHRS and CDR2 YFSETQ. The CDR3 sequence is CASSRDSYEAFF. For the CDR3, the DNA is TGCGCCAGCAGCCGGGACAGCTATGAAGCTTTCTTT.

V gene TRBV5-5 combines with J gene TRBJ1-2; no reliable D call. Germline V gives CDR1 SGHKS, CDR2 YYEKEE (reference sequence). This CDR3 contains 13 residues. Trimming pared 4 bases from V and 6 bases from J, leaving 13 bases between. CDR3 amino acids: CASSIQLIDGYTF. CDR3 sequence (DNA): TGTGCCAGCAGCATACAGCTGATTGATGGCTACACCTTC.

CDR3 nucleotide sequence: TGCGCCAGCAGCCCCACAGGGGGCGACTTTGGCGAGCAGTACTTC. This codes for CASSPTGGDFGEQYF. V is TRBV10-2 and J is TRBJ2-7; 9 bases fit TRBD1. V lost 6 bases and J lost 6; bases outside the gene matches: 12. CDR3 length: 15 amino acids. Germline lookup yields CDR1 WSHSY and CDR2 SAAADI.

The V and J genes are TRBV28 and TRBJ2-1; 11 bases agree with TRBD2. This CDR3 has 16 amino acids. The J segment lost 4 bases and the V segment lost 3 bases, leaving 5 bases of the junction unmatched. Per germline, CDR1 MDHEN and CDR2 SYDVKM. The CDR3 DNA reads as TGTGCCAGCAGTTTGACTAGCGGGGAACCTTACAATGAGCAGTTCTTC. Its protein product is CASSLTSGEPYNEQFF.

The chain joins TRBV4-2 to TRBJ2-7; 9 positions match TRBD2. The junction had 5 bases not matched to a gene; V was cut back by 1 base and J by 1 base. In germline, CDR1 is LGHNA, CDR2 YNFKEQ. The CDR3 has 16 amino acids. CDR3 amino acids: CASSQGVAGVSYEQYF. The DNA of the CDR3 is TGTGCCAGCAGCCAAGGAGTAGCGGGAGTTTCCTACGAGCAGTACTTC.

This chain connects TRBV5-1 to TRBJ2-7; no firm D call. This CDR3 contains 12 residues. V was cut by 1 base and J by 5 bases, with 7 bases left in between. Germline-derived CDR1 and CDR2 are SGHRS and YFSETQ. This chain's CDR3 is CASSLIGDEQYF. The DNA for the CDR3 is TGCGCCAGCAGCTTGATCGGTGACGAGCAGTACTTC.

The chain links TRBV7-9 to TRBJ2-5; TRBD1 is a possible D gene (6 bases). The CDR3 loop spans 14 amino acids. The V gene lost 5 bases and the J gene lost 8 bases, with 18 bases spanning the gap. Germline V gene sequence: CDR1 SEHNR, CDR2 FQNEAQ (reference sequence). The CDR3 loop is CASSQDRIIPTQYF. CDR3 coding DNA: TGTGCCAGCAGCCAAGACAGGATTATACCTACCCAGTACTTC.

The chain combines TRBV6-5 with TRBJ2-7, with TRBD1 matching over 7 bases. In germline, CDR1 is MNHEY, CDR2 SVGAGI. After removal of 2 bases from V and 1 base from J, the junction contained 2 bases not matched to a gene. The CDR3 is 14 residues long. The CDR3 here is CASSYQDRSYEQYF. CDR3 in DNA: TGTGCCAGCAGTTACCAGGACAGGTCCTACGAGCAGTACTTC.

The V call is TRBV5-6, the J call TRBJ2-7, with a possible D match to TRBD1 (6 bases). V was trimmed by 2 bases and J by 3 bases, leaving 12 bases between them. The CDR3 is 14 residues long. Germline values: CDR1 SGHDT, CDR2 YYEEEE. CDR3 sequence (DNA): TGTGCCAGCAGCTTTTTTGACAGGAACTACGAGCAGTACTTC. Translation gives CASSFFDRNYEQYF.